This T cell receptor (beta chain) comes out of a study of cytomegalovirus exposure and HLA in healthy donors (dated 2017 in TCRdb). With regard to the full study: In an earlier analysis of some 610 of the donors, under 300 Gb of sequence data and approximately 120 million unique TCR beta sequences from 180 million or so T cells were reported. An early release covering 550 to 650 HLA-typed donors comprised about 300 gigabases of sequencing data and approximately 80 million unique TCR sequences. An earlier analysis of fewer than 750 of the donors used high-throughput TCR beta sequencing to judge whether each TCR beta V gene segment behaved as functional or pseudogenic. Genome-wide SNP genotypes for about three fifths of the roughly 670 donors were used in a later genetic analysis, which treated that subset as a discovery cohort. Every discovery cohort repertoire had been produced on one sequencing platform. The study was designed to test whether signatures of past pathogen exposure could be identified by cataloging public T cell receptors. Typing coverage varied by locus: roughly 620-640 donors for A, B, C, DRB1 and DQB1; some 520 for DQA1; more than 600 for DPA1; around 490 for DPB1. In a later analysis, previously published TCR beta repertoires from 500 to 750 donors were re-analyzed and high-resolution HLA genotyping was added so that TCR occurrence patterns could be studied. Along with the roughly 670-subject first cohort, a separate validation cohort of over a hundred different subjects was used. Donor age, sex, ethnicity and CMV serostatus were compiled together with the repertoire data. Of the roughly 430 genotyped donors, 65% to 90% fell in the genetic ancestry cluster associated with self-reported Caucasian donors. Both class I and class II loci were covered by HLA typing, at four-digit resolution. Because of strong linkage in the cohort, roughly 5 DR-DQ haplotypes were treated as single units for association and clustering. The later analysis used no new phenotypic data to find candidate immune exposures, relying instead on TCR beta sequences and their occurrence across donors. Among about 400 genotyped donors of the cohort, an average of roughly 230,000 unique TCR beta nucleotide sequences was sequenced per donor, of which 15% to 20% were non-productive. To predict cytomegalovirus infection status, the study brought together high-throughput TCR immunosequencing, statistical association of individual TCRs with disease status, and machine learning. The study used immunosequencing to profile the T cell repertoires of 666 subjects and linked those repertoires to cytomegalovirus serostatus. Beyond this particular receptor, the publication reports: The authors suggested that the approach could potentially be extended to other disease states and immunological phenotypes. In the study, 150 to 200 TCR beta chains were listed as associated with cytomegalovirus. The only immune exposure information available for the cohort was CMV serostatus. An earlier analysis of approximately 540 of the donors showed that most TCR beta V segments appeared in productive rearrangements either about 90% or about 30% of the time, which broadly matched IMGT annotations. According to a later analysis, parvovirus B19, influenza, CMV and Epstein-Barr virus appeared linked to several top co-occurrence clusters. Three of the identified cytomegalovirus-associated TCR beta chains were confirmed in vitro to be specific for cytomegalovirus antigens. Correlated functional status among segregating V segments might reflect linkage disequilibrium, but an unknown experimental factor could not be ruled out. The sequencing pipeline was judged likely to have produced a cluster of highly shared sequence variants as a technical artifact. Most TCR sequences were seen in very few donors, while some public TCRs were found in many individuals. In a later analysis, the rate of TCR association differed among HLA loci, with DRB1 alleles having the most associated TCRs and HLA-C alleles having the fewest. In a later genetic analysis, fewer N-insertions in productive TCRs were reported among donors in an Asian-associated ancestry cluster than the approximately 630-donor mean. The 87-base-pair reads could not distinguish some IMGT-functional V segments, including TRBV6-2 and TRBV6-3, so those segments were excluded. Because HLA typing was unavailable for some donors at each locus, only the typed subset was used in association tests. Because counts were too low, about 15 rarely observed V segments, including chromosome 9 orphons, were left out of the earlier analysis of 587 of the donors. When HLA alleles, especially DR and DQ, strongly co-occurred, TCR associations were difficult to assign to individual alleles. At a false discovery rate of 0.05, a later analysis linked approximately 18,000 TCR beta sequences to specific HLA alleles. In a later analysis, HLA-associated TCR beta chains were found to be more clonally expanded and to have lower generation probabilities than equally common non-associated chains. The classifier was reported to diagnose cytomegalovirus status with high specificity and sensitivity in both the original and validation cohorts. In a later genetic analysis, a missense DCLRE1C variant was associated with V-gene and J-gene trimming of TCR beta chains, and the association was replicated in an independent cohort. Most CMV-associated TCR beta chains appeared to be HLA-restricted in a later analysis, and the HLA associations seemed to be driven largely by CMV exposure. Presence/absence analyses assumed roughly uniform sequencing depth across donors, an assumption that may not hold. A further reported finding was that TCR beta sequences accurately predicted the HLA-A and HLA-B alleles for most subjects in the first cohort. The cohort was sequenced for TCR beta chains only, and without alpha or paired-chain data the features that could be detected were limited.

Comment on this clone: Its antigen has not been determined. Base qualities were left out, and no much larger clone turns up one base away.

In total, approximately 700 healthy bone marrow donors made up the cohort. At the time of sampling, all cohort members were nominally healthy, though unrecorded immune exposures were likely present. The donor was CMV seronegative and belonged to the group of 350 or so seronegative cohort members. Every donor gave a peripheral blood sample, and the peripheral blood mononuclear cells from that sample were used for TCR beta sequencing. Genomic DNA extraction from the blood cell samples was performed with the Qiagen DNeasy Blood Extraction Kit. The library was produced with the immunoSEQ multiplex PCR assay. For the multiplex PCR, a mixture combining 60 forward primers for TCR Vbeta segments and 13 reverse primers for TCR Jbeta segments was used. The CDR3 region of rearranged TCR beta genes was amplified from genomic DNA with a multiplex PCR assay. Amplified TCR beta libraries were sequenced as 87-base-pair reads on the Illumina HiSeq System. The study's processing was this. A later analysis tallied tens of millions of unique TCR beta chains across the approximately 670 repertoires, and 10 million to 11 million of those chains were shared by two or more donors. A nearest-neighbor algorithm error-corrected the raw reads and collapsed the reads into unique sequences, merging closely related sequences to remove PCR and sequencing errors. V, D and J gene segments were assigned by aligning CDR3 sequences to IMGT reference sequences. For a sequence to be retained, a match of at least six nucleotides to both a V gene segment and a J gene segment was required. Rearrangements were called productive when the CDR3 lacked stop codons and stayed in frame with V and J; all others were non-productive. CDR3 was defined by IMGT convention, running from the second conserved V-encoded cysteine to the conserved J-encoded phenylalanine. In an earlier analysis of around 570 of the donors, sequences lacking an unambiguous match to a single V gene segment were excluded. In an earlier analysis of around 600 of the donors, V segments were called functional above 56.7% productive rearrangements and were called segregating when the between-donor standard deviation exceeded 5%. A statistical classification framework was developed to diagnose cytomegalovirus status using the catalog of TCR beta chain sequences. In a later analysis, V and J genes were assigned by comparing TCR nucleotide sequences against IMGT/GENE-DB human TR gene sequences. Using the TCRdist pipeline, a later analysis assigned CDR3 sequences along with most-parsimonious VDJ recombination scenarios. In a later analysis, each TCR beta chain was defined by its CDR3 amino acid sequence together with its V-gene family, and reads without a unique V-gene family were excluded. In a later analysis, nearly 600 highly shared, low-generation-probability nucleotide sequences were removed to address suspected cross-contamination and a sequencing artifact. For each public chain, a later analysis derived a clonal expansion index from normalized ranks of inferred template counts within each repertoire. A later analysis computed generation probabilities with a VDJ recombination model fitted to out-of-frame rearrangements, and checked the results against IGoR. In a later analysis, TCR-TCR, TCR-HLA and TCR-CMV co-occurrence was scored with hypergeometric tests, and a repertoire-size bias correction was applied to TCR pairs. To estimate false discovery rates, a later analysis permuted the HLA or CMV assignments 20 times. In a later analysis, co-occurring TCRs were grouped using DBSCAN, and TCRdist sequence similarity was added for clustering within HLA-allele-positive subsets. For co-occurrence clustering, repertoires with fewer than 30,000 or more than 120,000 public chains were excluded, along with about five repertoires with anomalous nucleotide sharing. In its TCRdb copy, this immuneACCESS table keeps in-frame sequences only and misses some clones. Where compared with another copy, unresolved V genes explain less than half of these, and the others have no known cause. Clone size and the V and J calls come from that table; the DNA yielded D and trimming. The sample contains around 100,000 clones, approximately 80% of them found a single time. The biggest ten clones account for approximately 1.7% of the sample.

Based on the germline V gene, the CDR1 and CDR2 sequences are MDHEN and SYDVKM. V is reduced by 2 bases and J by 7 bases, leaving a spacing of 9 bases between them. The CDR3 holds 13 amino acids from the cysteine to the phenylalanine. CDR3 DNA is the only sequence kept; it has 39 bases, read in frame from the first base. The receptor chain draws on TRBV28 and TRBJ1-5; TRBD1 is perhaps the D gene, given 5 matching bases. This TCR came from a woman aged 40-49 years in good health and CMV-seronegative. Material: PBMCs. The nucleotides read TGTGCCAGCAGTTTAGGGGGGTCCCAGCCCCAGCATTTT. Translated, it gives CASSLGGSQPQHF.